The 24 T cell receptor beta chains presented below share a single source sample, sequenced in a study of blood T cell repertoires in COVID-19. The table came from immunoSEQ multiplex PCR; TCRdb's copy has only in-frame clones and leaves some out. The sample carries roughly 290,000 clones, 90% recorded once. Sequenced sample: PBMCs or T cells enriched from blood (not recorded which). The receptors shown here come from a woman under 30 with acute COVID-19.

This chain uses TRBV7-2 with TRBJ2-5, with 14 bases aligning to TRBD2. V trimming: 3 bases; J trimming: 1 base; junction bases outside the gene matches: 7. Germline CDR1 is SGHTA and CDR2 is FQGNSA. The CDR3 has 18 residues. CDR3 loop: CASSFGLAGGLIQETQYF. For the CDR3, the DNA is TGTGCCAGCAGCTTCGGACTAGCGGGAGGCCTTATCCAAGAGACCCAGTACTTC.

The chain uses TRBV27 and TRBJ1-1; D is undetermined. CDR1 is MNHEY and CDR2 is SMNVEV in the germline V gene (reference sequence). Trimming shortened V by 3 bases and J by 1 base, and 6 bases separated the two germline ends. The CDR3 is 13 amino acids. CDR3 in DNA: TGTGCCAGCAGTTTTGAGGGGAACACTGAAGCTTTCTTT. It encodes CASSFEGNTEAFF.

The rearrangement links TRBV5-1 to TRBJ1-1, with a possible D match to TRBD1 (6 bases). V was trimmed by 4 bases and J by 4 bases, leaving 11 bases between them. The CDR3 is 13 amino acids. The germline CDR1 and CDR2 sequences are SGHRS and YFSETQ. The CDR3 reads CASSITGSTEAFF. In DNA, the CDR3 is TGCGCCAGCAGCATAACAGGGTCCACTGAAGCTTTCTTT.

This clone has a single count. The chain is built from TRBV7-2 and TRBJ1-5, with 7 nucleotides matching TRBD1. Germline trimming cut 1 base from V and 5 bases from J; bases unmatched to any gene: 5. This CDR3 region has 15 residues. The germline gives CDR1 SGHTA, CDR2 FQGNSA. CDR3 amino acids: CASSLGDRADQPQHF. The CDR3 nucleotides are TGTGCCAGCAGCTTAGGAGACAGGGCGGATCAGCCCCAGCATTTT.

The genes are TRBV6-2 or TRBV6-3 and TRBJ2-7; the D gene is possibly TRBD2 (6 bases). This CDR3 has 14 residues. Germline V gene sequence: CDR1 MNHEY, CDR2 SVGEGT. Deletions cut 4 bases from V and 2 bases from J, with 12 bases between. The DNA for the CDR3 is TGTGCCAGCAGTTTTCCCCGGGAGCCCTACGAGCAGTACTTC. It yields the protein CASSFPREPYEQYF.

The V gene is TRBV3-1 (or the pseudogene TRBV3-2), the J gene TRBJ2-7; the match to TRBD2 covers 9 bases. The CDR3 runs to 15 residues. Per the germline V gene, CDR1 is LGHDT and CDR2 is YNNKEL (reference sequence). The ends lost 4 bases at V and 0 bases at J; junction bases unmatched: 4. The CDR3 DNA reads TGTGCCAGCAGCCCGCAGACTAGCGGCTCCTACGAGCAGTACTTC. Encoded protein: CASSPQTSGSYEQYF.

The chain combines TRBV7-3 with TRBJ2-1, with D unclear. The germline gives CDR1 SGHTA, CDR2 FQGTGA. This CDR3 has 13 residues. V was cut by 2 bases and J by 5 bases, with 7 bases left in between. The CDR3 spells CASSLLPNNEQFF. The CDR3 DNA reads TGTGCCAGCAGCTTACTACCAAACAATGAGCAGTTCTTC.

This clone was seen a handful of times. The chain joins TRBV6-2 or TRBV6-3 to TRBJ2-6; D might be TRBD2 (7 bases). This CDR3 contains 19 residues. Deletions cut 2 bases from V and 0 bases from J, with 17 bases between. Looked up from germline, CDR1 is MNHEY and CDR2 is SVGEGT. CDR3 residues: CASSYVGGGVISGANVLTF. CDR3 sequence (DNA): TGTGCCAGCAGTTACGTGGGAGGGGGGGTAATCTCTGGGGCCAACGTCCTGACTTTC.

The chain is built from TRBV28 and TRBJ1-1; 10 bases are a match to TRBD1. With 5 bases clipped from V and 9 bases from J, the junction kept 12 bases outside the gene matches. This CDR3 spans 15 amino acids. Germline-derived CDR1 and CDR2 are MDHEN and SYDVKM. CDR3 nucleotides: TGTGCCAGCAGTCCACCGGGACAGGGGCCCGGGCAAGCTTTCTTT. Translation: CASSPPGQGPGQAFF.

The chain combines TRBV4-1 with TRBJ2-7, with D possibly being TRBD2 (7 bases). V was shortened by 1 base and J by 0 bases, with 13 bases between the two germline ends. Germline CDR1 reads MGHRA; CDR2 reads YSYEKL. The CDR3 is 16 residues long. The CDR3 DNA sequence: TGCGCCAGCAGCCAAGGGAGGGGGGGAAGCTCCTACGAGCAGTACTTC. Its protein product is CASSQGRGGSSYEQYF.

V is TRBV19 and J is TRBJ1-5, with a tentative D call TRBD1 (5 bases). CDR1 and CDR2 from the germline V gene are LNHDA and SQIVND (reference sequence). CDR3 length equals 14 residues. Trimming shortened V by 6 bases and J by 0 bases, and 9 bases separated the two germline ends. CDR3 sequence (DNA): TGTGCCAGTAGGCGGGGCCCTAGCAATCAGCCCCAGCATTTT. Translation: CASRRGPSNQPQHF.

For this clone: One end of the junction does not line up with germline, which may come from a read error. CDR3 residues: CASSSPSTGNPEAFF. The CDR3 bases are TGTGCCAGCAGTTCCCCAAGCACAGGGAACCCTGAAGCTTTCTTT. This chain links TRBV27 with TRBJ1-1; a weak D match, TRBD1 (6 bases). The CDR3 is made up of 15 amino acids. CDR1 MNHEY and CDR2 SMNVEV come from the germline V gene (reference sequence).

The V gene is TRBV18, the J gene TRBJ1-2, with D perhaps TRBD1 (6 bases). V lost 2 bases and J lost 4, with 14 bases in between. The V gene's germline CDR1 is KGHSH and CDR2 LQKENI. There are 15 residues in the CDR3. Here the CDR3 DNA reads TGTGCCAGCTCACCAGAACAGGGAGCTTTCTATGGCTACACCTTC. This translates into CASSPEQGAFYGYTF.

This clone appeared a single time. The chain carries TRBV12-3 or TRBV12-4 and TRBJ1-2; D is unclear. This CDR3 spans 12 amino acids. Trimming shortened V by 5 bases and J by 0 bases, and 4 bases separated the two germline ends. CDR3 sequence reads: CASSAANYGYTF. Here the CDR3 DNA reads TGTGCCAGCAGTGCAGCTAACTATGGCTACACCTTC.

The chain couples TRBV7-9 to TRBJ2-5; the match to TRBD2 covers 10 bases. Germline V CDR1 and CDR2: SEHNR, FQNEAQ (reference sequence). This CDR3 contains 14 residues. J was trimmed by 5 bases and V by 5 bases; bases with no gene match: 5. The CDR3 here is CASSPGTSVETQYF. The CDR3 region has the DNA TGTGCCAGCAGCCCAGGGACTAGCGTCGAGACCCAGTACTTC.

The chain links TRBV4-1 to TRBJ1-5, with D perhaps TRBD1 (5 bases). Germline-derived CDR1 and CDR2 are MGHRA and YSYEKL. This CDR3 contains 17 residues. V dropped 3 bases and J dropped 2 bases, with 17 bases sitting between them. CDR3 in amino acids: CASSQTQGLWGNQPQHF. CDR3 DNA: TGCGCCAGCAGCCAGACCCAGGGCCTCTGGGGCAATCAGCCCCAGCATTTT.

This chain joins TRBV5-1 and TRBJ2-7; D is unclear. The CDR3 is 11 amino acids. Trimming stripped 4 bases from V and 4 bases from J, with 6 bases between. In germline, CDR1 is SGHRS, CDR2 YFSETQ. The CDR3 DNA reads as TGCGCCAGCAGCGGCCTTTACGAGCAGTACTTC. It translates to CASSGLYEQYF.

The V gene is TRBV7-9, the J gene TRBJ1-4, with 8 bases identical to TRBD1. The germline V gene has CDR1 SEHNR and CDR2 FQNEAQ (reference sequence). V was pared by 4 bases and J by 3 bases, with 4 bases of the junction left unmatched. The CDR3 length is 15 residues. The DNA of the CDR3 is TGTGCCAGCAGCTCTTGGACAGGGCCTAATGAAAAACTGTTTTTT. Translation gives CASSSWTGPNEKLFF.

The table lists this clone with a count of one. The chain is built from TRBV11-2 and TRBJ2-1; TRBD2 matches 10 bases. Germline CDR1 and CDR2: SGHAT and FQNNGV. V gave up 5 bases and J gave up 3 bases; unmatched junction bases: 7. There are 16 residues in the CDR3. CDR3 residues: CASSIRTSGLYNEQFF. CDR3 bases: TGTGCCAGCAGCATCCGGACTAGCGGCCTCTACAATGAGCAGTTCTTC.

The chain joins TRBV27 to TRBJ2-1; 7 nucleotides line up with TRBD1. CDR1 and CDR2 (germline): MNHEY, SMNVEV (reference sequence). CDR3 length: 15 amino acids. With V trimmed by 4 bases and J by 6 bases, 9 bases remained unmatched. CDR3 sequence: CASSSAGGLGNEQFF. The CDR3 bases are TGTGCCAGCAGTTCAGCAGGGGGTCTCGGCAATGAGCAGTTCTTC.

V is TRBV28 and J is TRBJ2-3, with D maybe TRBD2 (5 bases). V gave up 3 bases and J gave up 0 bases, with 19 bases separating them. Germline CDR1 MDHEN, CDR2 SYDVKM. The CDR3 extends over 18 amino acids. This chain's CDR3 is CASSFMSTRSPSTDTQYF. CDR3 DNA sequence: TGTGCCAGCAGTTTTATGTCTACTAGATCCCCTAGCACAGATACGCAGTATTTT. Using reference TRBV28 and TRBJ2-3 for the parts outside the CDR3, the full variable domain is DVKVTQSSRYLVKRTGEKVFLECVQDMDHENMFWYRQDPGLGLRLIYFSYDVKMKEKGDIPEGYSVSREKKERFSLILESASTNQTSMYLCASSFMSTRSPSTDTQYFGPGTRLTVL.

In DNA form, the CDR3 reads TGTGCCTGGAGCAGCGCTCCCAACACCGGGGAGCTGTTTTTT. Translated, it gives CAWSSAPNTGELFF. The V gene is TRBV30, the J gene TRBJ2-2, with D uncertain. From germline, CDR1 is GTSNPN and CDR2 SVGIG (reference sequence). The CDR3 consists of 14 residues. Trimming took 3 bases from V and 2 from J, leaving 10 bases between them.

In its sample, this clone was seen many times. This rearrangement joins TRBV7-3 to TRBJ2-3, with TRBD2 matching 11 bases. Germline values: CDR1 SGHTA, CDR2 FQGTGA. The V segment lost 6 bases and the J segment 4 bases; nucleotides outside the gene matches: 3. This CDR3 has 14 amino acids. The CDR3 nucleotides read TGTGCCAGCAGGCTAGCGGGAGGATCAGATACGCAGTATTTT. Residues: CASRLAGGSDTQYF.

The count of this clone is one. The CDR3: CASSEWGGRRTEAFF. The DNA of the CDR3 is TGTGCCAGCAGTGAATGGGGGGGGCGACGGACTGAAGCTTTCTTT. The chain carries TRBV6-1 and TRBJ1-1; D perhaps matches TRBD1 (6 bases). The CDR3 length is 15 residues. Germline V CDR1 and CDR2: MNHNS, SASEGT. Trimming took 2 bases from V and 5 from J, leaving 15 bases between them.